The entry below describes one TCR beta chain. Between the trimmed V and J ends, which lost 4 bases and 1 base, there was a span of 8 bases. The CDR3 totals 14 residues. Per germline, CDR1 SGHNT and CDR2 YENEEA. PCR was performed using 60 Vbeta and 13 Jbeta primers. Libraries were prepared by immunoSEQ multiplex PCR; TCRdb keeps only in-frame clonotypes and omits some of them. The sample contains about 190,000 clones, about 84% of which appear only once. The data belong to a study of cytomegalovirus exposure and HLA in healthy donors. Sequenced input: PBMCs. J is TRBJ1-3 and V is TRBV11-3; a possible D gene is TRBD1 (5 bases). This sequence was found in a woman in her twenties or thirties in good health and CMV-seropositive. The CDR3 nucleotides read TGTGCCAGCAGCTCGGGGGTATCTGGAAACACCATATATTTT. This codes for CASSSGVSGNTIYF.